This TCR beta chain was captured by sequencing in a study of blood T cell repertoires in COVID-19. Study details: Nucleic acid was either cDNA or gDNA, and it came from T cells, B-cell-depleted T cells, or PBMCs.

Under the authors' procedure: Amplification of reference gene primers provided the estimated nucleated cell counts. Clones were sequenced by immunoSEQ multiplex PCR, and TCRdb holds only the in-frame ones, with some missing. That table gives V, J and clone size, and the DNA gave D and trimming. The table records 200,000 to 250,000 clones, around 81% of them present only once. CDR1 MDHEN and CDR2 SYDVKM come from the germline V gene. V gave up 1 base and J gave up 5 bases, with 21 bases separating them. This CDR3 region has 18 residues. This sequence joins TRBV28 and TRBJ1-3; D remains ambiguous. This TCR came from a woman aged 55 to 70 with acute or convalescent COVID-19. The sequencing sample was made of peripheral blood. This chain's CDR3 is CASSLYGLGPNQRNTIYF. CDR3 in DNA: TGTGCCAGCAGTTTATACGGTCTGGGCCCTAATCAGAGAAACACCATATATTTT.